This T cell receptor beta chain was sequenced in a study of cytomegalovirus exposure and HLA in healthy donors. Study conclusions and caveats: Three CMV-associated chains were confirmed in vitro to be specific for CMV antigens. Reportedly, TCR beta sequences accurately predicted HLA-A and HLA-B alleles in most subjects.

Amplification used 60 Vbeta primers and 13 Jbeta primers. Method: immunoSEQ multiplex PCR; TCRdb's copy keeps in-frame clones and lacks some. This table holds 90,000 to 100,000 clones, 50% to 75% found once. A note on this clone: No antigen is known for it.

Unmatched junction bases numbered 4, after V lost 0 bases and J lost 6 bases. Germline V gene lookup returns CDR1 SGHRS and CDR2 YFSETQ. This CDR3 comprises 15 residues. The chain joins TRBV5-1 to TRBJ2-3; 10 nucleotides line up with TRBD2. This TCR came from a man aged 30 to 39 in good health and CMV-seronegative. Sequencing was performed on PBMCs. In DNA form, the CDR3 reads TGCGCCAGCAGCTTGGTGACTAGCGGGTACGATACGCAGTATTTT. The encoded protein is CASSLVTSGYDTQYF.